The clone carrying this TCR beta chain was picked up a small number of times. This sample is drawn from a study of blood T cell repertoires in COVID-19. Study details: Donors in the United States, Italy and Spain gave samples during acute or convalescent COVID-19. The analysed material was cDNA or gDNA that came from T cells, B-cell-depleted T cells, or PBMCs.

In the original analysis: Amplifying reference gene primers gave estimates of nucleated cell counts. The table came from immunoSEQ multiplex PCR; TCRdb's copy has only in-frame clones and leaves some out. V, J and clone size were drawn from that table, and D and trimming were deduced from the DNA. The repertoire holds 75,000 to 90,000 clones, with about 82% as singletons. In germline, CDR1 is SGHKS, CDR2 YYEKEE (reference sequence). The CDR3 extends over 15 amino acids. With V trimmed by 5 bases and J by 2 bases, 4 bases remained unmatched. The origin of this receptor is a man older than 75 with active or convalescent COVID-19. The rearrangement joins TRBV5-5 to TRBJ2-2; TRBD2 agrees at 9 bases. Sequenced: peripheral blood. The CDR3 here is CASSQTSGNTGELFF. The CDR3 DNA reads TGTGCCAGCAGTCAGACTAGCGGAAACACCGGGGAGCTGTTTTTT.